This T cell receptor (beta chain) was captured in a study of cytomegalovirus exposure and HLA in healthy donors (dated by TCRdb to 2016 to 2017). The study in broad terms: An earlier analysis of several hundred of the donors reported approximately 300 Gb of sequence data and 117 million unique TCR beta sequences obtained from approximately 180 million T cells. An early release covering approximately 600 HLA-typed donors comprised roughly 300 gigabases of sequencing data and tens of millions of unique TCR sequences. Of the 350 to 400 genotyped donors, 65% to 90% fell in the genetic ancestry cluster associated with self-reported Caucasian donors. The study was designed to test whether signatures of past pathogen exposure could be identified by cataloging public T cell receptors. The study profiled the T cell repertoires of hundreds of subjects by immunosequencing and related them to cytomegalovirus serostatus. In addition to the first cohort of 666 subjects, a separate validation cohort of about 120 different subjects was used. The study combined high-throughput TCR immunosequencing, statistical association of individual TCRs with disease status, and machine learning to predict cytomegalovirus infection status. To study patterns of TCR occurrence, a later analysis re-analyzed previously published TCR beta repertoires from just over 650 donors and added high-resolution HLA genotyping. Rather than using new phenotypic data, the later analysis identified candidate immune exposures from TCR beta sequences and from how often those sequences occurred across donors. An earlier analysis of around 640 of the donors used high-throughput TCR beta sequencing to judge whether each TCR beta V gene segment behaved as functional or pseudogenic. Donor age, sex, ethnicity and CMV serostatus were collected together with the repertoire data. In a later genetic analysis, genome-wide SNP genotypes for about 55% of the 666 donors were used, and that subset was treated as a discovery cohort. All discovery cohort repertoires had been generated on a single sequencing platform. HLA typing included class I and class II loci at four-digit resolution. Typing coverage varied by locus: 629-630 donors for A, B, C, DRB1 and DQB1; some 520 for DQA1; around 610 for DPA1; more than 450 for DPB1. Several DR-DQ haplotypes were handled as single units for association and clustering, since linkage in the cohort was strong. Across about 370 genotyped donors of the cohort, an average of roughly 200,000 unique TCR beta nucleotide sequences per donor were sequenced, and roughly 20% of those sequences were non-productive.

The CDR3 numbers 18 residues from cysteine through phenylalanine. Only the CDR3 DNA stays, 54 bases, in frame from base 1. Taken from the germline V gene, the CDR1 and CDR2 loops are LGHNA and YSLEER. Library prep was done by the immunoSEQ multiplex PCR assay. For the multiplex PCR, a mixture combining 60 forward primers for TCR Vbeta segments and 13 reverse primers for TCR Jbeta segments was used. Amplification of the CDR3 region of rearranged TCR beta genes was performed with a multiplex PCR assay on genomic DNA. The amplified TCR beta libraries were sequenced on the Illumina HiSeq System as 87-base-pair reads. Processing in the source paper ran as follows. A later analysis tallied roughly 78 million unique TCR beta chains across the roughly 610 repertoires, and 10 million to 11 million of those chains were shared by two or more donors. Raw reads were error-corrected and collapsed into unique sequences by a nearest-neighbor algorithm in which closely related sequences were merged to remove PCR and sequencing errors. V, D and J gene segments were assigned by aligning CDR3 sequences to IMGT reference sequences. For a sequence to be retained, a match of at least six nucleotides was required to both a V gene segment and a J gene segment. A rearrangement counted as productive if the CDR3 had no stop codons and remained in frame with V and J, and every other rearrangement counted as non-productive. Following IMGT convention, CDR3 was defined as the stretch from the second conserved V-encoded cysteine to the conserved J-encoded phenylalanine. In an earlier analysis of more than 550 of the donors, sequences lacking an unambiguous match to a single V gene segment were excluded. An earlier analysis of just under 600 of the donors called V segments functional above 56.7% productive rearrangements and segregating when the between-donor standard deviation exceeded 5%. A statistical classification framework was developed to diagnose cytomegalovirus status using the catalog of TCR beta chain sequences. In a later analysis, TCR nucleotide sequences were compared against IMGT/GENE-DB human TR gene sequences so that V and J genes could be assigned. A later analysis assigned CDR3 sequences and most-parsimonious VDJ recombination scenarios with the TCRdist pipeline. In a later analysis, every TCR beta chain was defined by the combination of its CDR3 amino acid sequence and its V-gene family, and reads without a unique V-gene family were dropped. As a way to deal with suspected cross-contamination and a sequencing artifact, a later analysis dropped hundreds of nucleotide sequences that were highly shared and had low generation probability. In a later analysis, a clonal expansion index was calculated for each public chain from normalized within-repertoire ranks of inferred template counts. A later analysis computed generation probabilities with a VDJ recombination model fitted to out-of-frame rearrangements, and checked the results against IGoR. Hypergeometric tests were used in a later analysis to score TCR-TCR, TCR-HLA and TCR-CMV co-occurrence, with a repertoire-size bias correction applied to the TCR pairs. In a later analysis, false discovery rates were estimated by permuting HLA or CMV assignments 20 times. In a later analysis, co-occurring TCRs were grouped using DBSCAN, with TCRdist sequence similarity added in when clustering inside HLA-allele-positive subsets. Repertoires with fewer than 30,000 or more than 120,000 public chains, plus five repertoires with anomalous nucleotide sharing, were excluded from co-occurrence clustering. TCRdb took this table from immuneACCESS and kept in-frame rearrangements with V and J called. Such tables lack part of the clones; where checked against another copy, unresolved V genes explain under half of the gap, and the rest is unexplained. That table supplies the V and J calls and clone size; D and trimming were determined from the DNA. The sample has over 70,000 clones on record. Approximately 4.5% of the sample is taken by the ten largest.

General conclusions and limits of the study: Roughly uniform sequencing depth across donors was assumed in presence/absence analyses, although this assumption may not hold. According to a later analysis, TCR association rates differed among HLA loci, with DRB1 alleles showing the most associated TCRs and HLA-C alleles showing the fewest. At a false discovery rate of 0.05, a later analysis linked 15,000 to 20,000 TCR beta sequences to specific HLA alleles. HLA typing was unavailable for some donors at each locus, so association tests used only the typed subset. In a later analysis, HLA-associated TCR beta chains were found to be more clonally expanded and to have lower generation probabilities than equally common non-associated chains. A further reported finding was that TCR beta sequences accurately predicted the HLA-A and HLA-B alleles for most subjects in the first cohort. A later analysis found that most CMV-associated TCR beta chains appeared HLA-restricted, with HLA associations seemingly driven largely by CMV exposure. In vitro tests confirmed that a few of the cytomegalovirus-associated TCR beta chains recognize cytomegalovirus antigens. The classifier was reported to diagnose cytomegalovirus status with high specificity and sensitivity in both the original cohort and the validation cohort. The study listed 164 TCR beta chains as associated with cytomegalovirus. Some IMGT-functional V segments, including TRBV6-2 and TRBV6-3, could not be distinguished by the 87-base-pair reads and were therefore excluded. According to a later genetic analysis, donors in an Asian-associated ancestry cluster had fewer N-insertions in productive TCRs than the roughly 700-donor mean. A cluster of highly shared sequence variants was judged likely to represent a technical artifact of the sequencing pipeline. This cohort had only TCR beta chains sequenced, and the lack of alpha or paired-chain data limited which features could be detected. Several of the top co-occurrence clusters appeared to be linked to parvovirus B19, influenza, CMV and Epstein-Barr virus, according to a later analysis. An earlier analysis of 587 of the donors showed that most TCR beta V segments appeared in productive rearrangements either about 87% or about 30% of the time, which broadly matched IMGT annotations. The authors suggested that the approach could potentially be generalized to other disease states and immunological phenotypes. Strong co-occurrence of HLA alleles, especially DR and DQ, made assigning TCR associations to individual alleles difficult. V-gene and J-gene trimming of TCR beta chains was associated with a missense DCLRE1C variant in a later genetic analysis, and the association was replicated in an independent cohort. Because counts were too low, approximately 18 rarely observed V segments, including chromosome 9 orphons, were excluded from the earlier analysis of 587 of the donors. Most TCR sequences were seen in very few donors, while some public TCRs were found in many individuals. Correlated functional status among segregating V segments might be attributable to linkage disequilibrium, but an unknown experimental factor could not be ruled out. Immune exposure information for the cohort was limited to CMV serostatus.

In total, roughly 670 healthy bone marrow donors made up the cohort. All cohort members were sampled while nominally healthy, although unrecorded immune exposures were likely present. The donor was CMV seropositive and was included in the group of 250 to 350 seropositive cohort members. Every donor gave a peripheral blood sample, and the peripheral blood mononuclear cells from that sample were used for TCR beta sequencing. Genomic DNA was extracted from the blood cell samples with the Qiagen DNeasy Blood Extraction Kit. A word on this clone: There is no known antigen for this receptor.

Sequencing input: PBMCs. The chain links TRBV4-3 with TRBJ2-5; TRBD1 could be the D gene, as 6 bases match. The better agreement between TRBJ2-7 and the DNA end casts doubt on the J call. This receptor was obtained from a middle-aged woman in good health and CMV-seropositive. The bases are TGCGCCAGCAGCCAAGTCCCCAACAGGGCCGGAGGAGTGTACGAGCAGTACTTC. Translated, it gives CASSQVPNRAGGVYEQYF.